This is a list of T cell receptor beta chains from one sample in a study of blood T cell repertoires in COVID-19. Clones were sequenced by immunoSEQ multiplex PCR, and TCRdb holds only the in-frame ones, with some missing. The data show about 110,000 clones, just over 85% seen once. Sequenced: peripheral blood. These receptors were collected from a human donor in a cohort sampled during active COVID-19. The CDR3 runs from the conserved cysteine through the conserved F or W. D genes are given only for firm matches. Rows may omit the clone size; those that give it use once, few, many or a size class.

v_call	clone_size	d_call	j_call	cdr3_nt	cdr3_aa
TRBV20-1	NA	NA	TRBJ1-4	TGCAGTGCTGGCCCTGTGTTTTTT	CSAGPVFF
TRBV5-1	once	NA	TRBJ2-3	TGCGCCAGCAGCTTGGGGCGGGGAACTAGCACAGATACGCAGTATTTT	CASSLGRGTSTDTQYF
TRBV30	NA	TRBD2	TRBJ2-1	TGTGCCTGTAGTCCCTCGGGACTAGCGACCAAGAATGAGCAGTTCTTC	CACSPSGLATKNEQFF
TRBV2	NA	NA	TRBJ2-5	TGTGCCAGCACTCGAACCCCACGAGGGGAGACCCAGTACTTC	CASTRTPRGETQYF
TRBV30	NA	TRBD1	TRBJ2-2	TGTGCCTGGACGACCCCAGGGGGTGCGAACACCGGGGAGCTGTTTTTT	CAWTTPGGANTGELFF
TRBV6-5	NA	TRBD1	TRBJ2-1	TGTGCCAGCAGTCAACTCCTGAAGGGGGCGAGAGAGCAGTTCTTC	CASSQLLKGAREQFF
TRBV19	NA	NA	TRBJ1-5	TGTGCCAGTGCTTACTATAGCAATCAGCCCCAGCATTTT	CASAYYSNQPQHF
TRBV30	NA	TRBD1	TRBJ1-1	TGTGCCTGGCGACAGGGGGCTGGTTCTGAAGCTTTCTTT	CAWRQGAGSEAFF
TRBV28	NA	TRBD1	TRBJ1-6	TGTGCCAGCAGTCCAATACAGGGGTACAATTCACCCCTCCACTTT	CASSPIQGYNSPLHF
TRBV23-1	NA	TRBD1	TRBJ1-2	TGCGCCAGCAGTCCGACACTACACAGGGGGCGGTCCTATGGCTACACCTTC	CASSPTLHRGRSYGYTF
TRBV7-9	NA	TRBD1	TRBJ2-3	TGTGCCAGCAGCTTAGGACAGGGGTTTCGAGATACGCAGTATTTT	CASSLGQGFRDTQYF
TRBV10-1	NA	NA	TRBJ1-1	TGCGCCAGCAGTGCCAGGAACACTGAAGCTTTCTTT	CASSARNTEAFF
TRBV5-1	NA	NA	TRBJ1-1	TGCGCCAGCAGCCTATCGGACAGATTGAACACTGAAGCTTTCTTT	CASSLSDRLNTEAFF
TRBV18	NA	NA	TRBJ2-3	TGTGCCAGCTCACCTCGACAGTCGAGGACAGATACGCAGTATTTT	CASSPRQSRTDTQYF
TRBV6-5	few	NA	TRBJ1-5	TGTGCCAGCAGACCTACAGGGCGGAATCAGCCCCAGCATTTT	CASRPTGRNQPQHF
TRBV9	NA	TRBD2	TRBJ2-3	TGTGCCAGCAGCGTAGACAGCGGGAGAATGACAGATACGCAGTATTTT	CASSVDSGRMTDTQYF
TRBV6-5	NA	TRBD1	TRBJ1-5	TGTGCCAGCAGGTCAGACAGGGCAGGACAGCCCCAGCATTTT	CASRSDRAGQPQHF
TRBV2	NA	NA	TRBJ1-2	TGTGCCAGCGGGGCCAAGGCAGCTAACTATGGCTACACCTTC	CASGAKAANYGYTF
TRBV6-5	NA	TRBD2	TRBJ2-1	TGTGCCAGCCAACTAGCGGGGATCCAGTTCTTC	CASQLAGIQFF
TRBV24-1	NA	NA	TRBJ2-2	TGTGCCACCAGTGTTAGGCAGGGGAACACCGGGGAGCTGTTTTTT	CATSVRQGNTGELFF
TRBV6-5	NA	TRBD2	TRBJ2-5	TGTGCCAGCAGAGGTAGCGGGAGGGAGTACTTC	CASRGSGREYF
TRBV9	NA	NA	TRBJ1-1	TGTGCCAGCAGCGTAGGAGCAGGGATGGGCACTGAAGCTTTCTTT	CASSVGAGMGTEAFF
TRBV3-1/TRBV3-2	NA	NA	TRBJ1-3	TGTGCCAGCAGCCCCCGGTCTCGAGGAAACACCATATATTTT	CASSPRSRGNTIYF
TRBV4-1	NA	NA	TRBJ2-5	TGCGCCAGCAGTCCCGGCCTAGGGAGATTATATGAGACCCAGTACTTC	CASSPGLGRLYETQYF
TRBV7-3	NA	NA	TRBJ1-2	TGTGCCAGCAGCCCGTCGGACGGCCTTGGGAGCACCTTC	CASSPSDGLGSTF
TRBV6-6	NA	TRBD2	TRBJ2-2	TGTGCCAGCAGTTCGGCTAGCGGAAACACCGGGGAGCTGTTTTTT	CASSSASGNTGELFF
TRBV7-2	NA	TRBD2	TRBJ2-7	TGTGCCAGTAGCTTATCTCCTAGCGGGGACCACTCCTACGAGCAGTACTTC	CASSLSPSGDHSYEQYF
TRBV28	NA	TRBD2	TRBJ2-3	TGTGCCAGCAGTTCGGGTGGGGGGGGGAGGTATACGCAGTATTTT	CASSSGGGGRYTQYF
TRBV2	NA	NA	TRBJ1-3	TGTGCCAGCAGCGAACTAAAGGGGACTGGAAACACCATATATTTT	CASSELKGTGNTIYF
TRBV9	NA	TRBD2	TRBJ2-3	TGTGCCAGCAGCGGGACTAGCGGGAGGGCAGATACGCAGTATTTT	CASSGTSGRADTQYF
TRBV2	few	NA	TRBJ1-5	TGTGCCAGCAGTGACGGGTATCAGCCCCAGCATTTT	CASSDGYQPQHF
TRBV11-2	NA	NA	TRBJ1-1	TGTGCCAGCAGCTTAGCCGGGGAAGCTTTCTTT	CASSLAGEAFF
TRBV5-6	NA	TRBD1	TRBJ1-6	TGTGCCAGCAGCTTGTTGGATTGGGGACAGGGCTATAATTCACCCCTCCACTTT	CASSLLDWGQGYNSPLHF
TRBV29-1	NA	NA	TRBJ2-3	TGCAGCGTTGTGTCAAGCGCTAATACGCAGTATTTT	CSVVSSANTQYF
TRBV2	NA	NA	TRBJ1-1	TGTGCCAGCAGTGAAATCGCAAGGGCCGTGGGTGAGGGCACTGAAGCTTTCTTT	CASSEIARAVGEGTEAFF
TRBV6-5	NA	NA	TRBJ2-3	TGTGCCAGCAGTTACACTTCGCCTAGCACAGATACGCAGTATTTT	CASSYTSPSTDTQYF